The 7 T cell receptor beta chains below come from one sample, sequenced in a study of T cell changes during pregnancy in multiple sclerosis. Measured with immunoSEQ multiplex PCR; TCRdb has only the in-frame clones, and not every one. The sample yields about 59,000 clones, roughly 92% seen once. The material was CD8+ T cells from peripheral blood mononuclear cells, obtained in the third trimester of pregnancy. These receptors all stem from a female donor with multiple sclerosis, enrolled in a pregnancy study.

This clone was seen just once. The chain is built from TRBV27 and TRBJ1-2, with 12 bases fitting TRBD1. The junction had 14 bases not matched to a gene; V was cut back by 8 bases and J by 4 bases. CDR1 and CDR2 from the germline V gene are MNHEY and SMNVEV (reference sequence). The CDR3 has 17 amino acids. The CDR3 nucleotides are TGTGCCAGCTACCGAGCGGGGGGACAGGGGGCCACCTATGGCTACACCTTC. This codes for CASYRAGGQGATYGYTF.

This chain joins TRBV4-3 and TRBJ1-3, with D tentatively TRBD1 (6 bases). Germline loops: CDR1 LGHNA, CDR2 YSLEER. Trimming shortened V by 0 bases and J by 4 bases, and 13 bases separated the two germline ends. The CDR3 is made up of 16 amino acids. The CDR3 loop is CASSQDQQGPGNTIYF. The CDR3 bases are TGCGCCAGCAGCCAAGATCAGCAGGGGCCGGGAAACACCATATATTTT.

This clone was detected once. The DNA of the CDR3 is TGTGCCAGCAGTTTGGCAAGGGGTGATACGCAGTATTTT. Translation gives CASSLARGDTQYF. The rearrangement joins TRBV27 to TRBJ2-3; weak D call: TRBD1 (5 bases). Per germline, CDR1 MNHEY and CDR2 SMNVEV (reference sequence). The CDR3 is made up of 13 amino acids. Trimming stripped 3 bases from V and 6 bases from J, with 10 bases between.

The chain carries TRBV5-6 and TRBJ2-1, with 9 bases lining up with TRBD1. The CDR3 is made up of 15 amino acids. The germline gives CDR1 SGHDT, CDR2 YYEEEE. V lost 4 bases to trimming and J lost 5 bases; unmatched junction nucleotides: 7. CDR3 DNA sequence: TGTGCCAGCAGCCCCACAGGGGGCGCACACAATGAGCAGTTCTTC. Encoded protein: CASSPTGGAHNEQFF.

The V and J genes are TRBV5-4 and TRBJ1-1, with D possibly TRBD1 on 6 matching bases. V was shortened by 4 bases and J by 0 bases, with 7 bases between the two germline ends. From germline, CDR1 is SGHNT and CDR2 YYREEE (reference sequence). The CDR3 runs 13 residues. The CDR3 here is CASSGGVNTEAFF. The CDR3, as DNA: TGTGCCAGCAGCGGGGGCGTGAACACTGAAGCTTTCTTT.

The rearrangement joins TRBV7-2 to TRBJ2-7; 9 positions match TRBD1. Germline CDR1 is SGHTA and CDR2 is FQGNSA. There are 17 residues in the CDR3. Trimming cost V 7 bases and J 0 bases; bases outside gene matches: 13. CDR3 amino acids: CASNSQTLGQGSYEQYF. CDR3 nucleotides: TGTGCCAGCAACTCACAAACACTGGGACAGGGCTCCTACGAGCAGTACTTC.

The rearrangement joins TRBV5-6 to TRBJ1-1; D call uncertain. There are 12 residues in the CDR3. Germline values: CDR1 SGHDT, CDR2 YYEEEE. The ends were cut back, 0 bases at V and 8 bases at J, with 8 bases in the middle. CDR3 protein: CASSLAGREAFF. The CDR3 DNA sequence: TGTGCCAGCAGCTTGGCAGGCAGGGAAGCTTTCTTT.